This T cell receptor beta chain comes out of a study of blood T cell repertoires in COVID-19. Overall study: The United States, Italy and Spain were the sources of the acute and convalescent COVID-19 samples.

This clone was seen a few times. This CDR3 spans 13 amino acids. Trimming stripped 2 bases from V and 1 base from J, with 5 bases between. CDR1 and CDR2 from the germline V gene are KGHSH and LQKENI. Produced via immunoSEQ multiplex PCR; TCRdb's table is partial and in-frame only. This sample has roughly 86,000 clones, with approximately 85% found just once. This rearrangement joins TRBV18 to TRBJ1-1, with D unresolved. This receptor was identified in a woman older than 75 with COVID-19, enrolled during active disease. Sample: peripheral blood. CDR3: CASSPISNTEAFF. CDR3 DNA: TGTGCCAGCTCACCAATCTCGAACACTGAAGCTTTCTTT. The whole variable domain, remainder taken from reference TRBV18 and TRBJ1-1, is NAGVMQNPRHLVRRRGQEARLRCSPMKGHSHVYWYRQLPEEGLKFMVYLQKENIIDESGMPKERFSAEFPKEGPSILRIQQVVRGDSAAYFCASSPISNTEAFFGQGTRLTVV.